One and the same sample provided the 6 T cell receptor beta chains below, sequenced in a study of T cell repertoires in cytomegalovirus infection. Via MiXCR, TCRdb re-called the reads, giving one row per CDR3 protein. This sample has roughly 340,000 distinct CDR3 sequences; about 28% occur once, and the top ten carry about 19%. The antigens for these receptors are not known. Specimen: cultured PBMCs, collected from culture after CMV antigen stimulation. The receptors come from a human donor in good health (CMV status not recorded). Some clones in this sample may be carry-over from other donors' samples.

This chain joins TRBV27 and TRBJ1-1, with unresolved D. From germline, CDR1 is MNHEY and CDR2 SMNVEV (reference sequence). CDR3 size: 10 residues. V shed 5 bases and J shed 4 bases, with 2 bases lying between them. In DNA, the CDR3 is TGTGCCAGCAGTAGCACTGAAGCTTTCTTT. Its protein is CASSSTEAFF.

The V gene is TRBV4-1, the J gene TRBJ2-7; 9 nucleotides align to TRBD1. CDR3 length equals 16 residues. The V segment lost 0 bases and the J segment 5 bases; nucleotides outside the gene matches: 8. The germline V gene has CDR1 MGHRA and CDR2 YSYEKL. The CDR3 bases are TGCGCCAGCAGCCAAGAAACCGGGACAGGGCTAAACGAGCAGTACTTC. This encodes CASSQETGTGLNEQYF.

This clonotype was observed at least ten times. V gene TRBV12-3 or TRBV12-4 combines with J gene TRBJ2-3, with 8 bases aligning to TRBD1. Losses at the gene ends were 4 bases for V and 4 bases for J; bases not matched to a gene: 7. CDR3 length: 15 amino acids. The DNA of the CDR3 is TGTGCCAGCAGTTATTCGGGACAGGAGGCAGATACGCAGTATTTT. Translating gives CASSYSGQEADTQYF.

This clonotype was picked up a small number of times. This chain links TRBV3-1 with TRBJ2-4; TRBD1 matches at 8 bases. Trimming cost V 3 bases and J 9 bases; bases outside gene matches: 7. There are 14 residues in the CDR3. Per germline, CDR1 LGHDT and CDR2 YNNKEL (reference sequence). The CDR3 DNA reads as TGTGCCAGCAGCCATGGTGACAGGGGTGGCATTCAGTACTTC. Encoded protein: CASSHGDRGGIQYF.

CDR3: CASKPGQGNSPLHF. The DNA of the CDR3 is TGTGCCAGCAAACCGGGACAGGGAAATTCACCCCTCCACTTT. The rearrangement links TRBV5-4 to TRBJ1-6, with 9 nucleotides matching TRBD1. V was clipped by 6 bases and J by 7 bases; unmatched bases: 5. This CDR3 has 14 residues. The V gene's germline CDR1 is SGHNT and CDR2 YYREEE (reference sequence).

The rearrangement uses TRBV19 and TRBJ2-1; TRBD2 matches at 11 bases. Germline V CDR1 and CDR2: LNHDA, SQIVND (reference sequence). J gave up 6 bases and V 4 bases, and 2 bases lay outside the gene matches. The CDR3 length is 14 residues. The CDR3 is CASSKLAGANEQFF. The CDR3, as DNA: TGTGCCAGTAGTAAACTAGCGGGAGCCAATGAGCAGTTCTTC.